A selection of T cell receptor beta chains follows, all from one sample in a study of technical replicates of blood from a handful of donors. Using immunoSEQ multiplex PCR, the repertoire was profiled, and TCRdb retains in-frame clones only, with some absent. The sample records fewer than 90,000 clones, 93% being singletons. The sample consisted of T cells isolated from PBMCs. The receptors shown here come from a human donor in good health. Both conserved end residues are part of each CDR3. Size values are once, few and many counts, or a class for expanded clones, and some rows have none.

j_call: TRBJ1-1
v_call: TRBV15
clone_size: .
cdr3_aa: CATSAQGENTEAFF

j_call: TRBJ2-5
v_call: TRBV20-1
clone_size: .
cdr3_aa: CSAYRGETQYF

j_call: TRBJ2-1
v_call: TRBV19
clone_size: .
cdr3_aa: CASSIYSGARNEQFF

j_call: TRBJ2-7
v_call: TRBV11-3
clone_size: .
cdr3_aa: CASSPRDLAGGSNEQYF

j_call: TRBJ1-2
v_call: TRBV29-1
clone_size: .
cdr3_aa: CSRLGCLSRANYGYTF

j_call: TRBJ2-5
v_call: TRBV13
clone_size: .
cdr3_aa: CASSLGRLGSGVETQYF

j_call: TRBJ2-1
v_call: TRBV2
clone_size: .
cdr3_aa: CASRVRDSRNEQFF

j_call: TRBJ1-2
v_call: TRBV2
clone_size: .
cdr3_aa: CASSDNPGQGVDGYTF

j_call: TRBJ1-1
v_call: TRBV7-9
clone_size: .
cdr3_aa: CASSLTGASTEAFF

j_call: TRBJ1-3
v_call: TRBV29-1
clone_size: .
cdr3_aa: CSVETGTANLLYSGNTIYF

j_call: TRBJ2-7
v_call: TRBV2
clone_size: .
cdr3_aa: CASSAGGTRFYEQYF

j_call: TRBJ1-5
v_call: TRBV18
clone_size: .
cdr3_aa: CASSPATGPGNQPQHF

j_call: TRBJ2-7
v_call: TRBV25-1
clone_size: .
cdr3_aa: CASSKGDSYEQYF

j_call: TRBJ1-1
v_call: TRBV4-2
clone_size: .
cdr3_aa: CASSPGGGTEAFF

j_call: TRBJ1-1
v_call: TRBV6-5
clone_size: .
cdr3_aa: CASSYVGQGREAFF

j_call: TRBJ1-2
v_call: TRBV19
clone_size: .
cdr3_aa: CASSPGQGANYGYTF

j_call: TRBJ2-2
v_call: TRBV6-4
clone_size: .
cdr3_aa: CASSGAGGANTGELFF

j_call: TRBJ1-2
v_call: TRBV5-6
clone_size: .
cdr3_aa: CASSPIPRTGTGYGYTF

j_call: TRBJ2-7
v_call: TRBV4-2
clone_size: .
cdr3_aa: CASSHAGTENYEQYF

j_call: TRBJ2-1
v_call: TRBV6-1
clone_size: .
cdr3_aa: CASSEGLAGVYEQFF

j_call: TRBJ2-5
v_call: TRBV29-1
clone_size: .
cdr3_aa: CSVDGNRETRYF

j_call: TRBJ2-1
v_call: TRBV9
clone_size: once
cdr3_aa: CASSVVGGGPNEQFF

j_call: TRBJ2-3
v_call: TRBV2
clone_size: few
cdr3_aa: CASGGRRGGADTQYF

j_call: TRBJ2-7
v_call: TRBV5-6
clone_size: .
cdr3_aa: CASSSLGSLAYEQYF

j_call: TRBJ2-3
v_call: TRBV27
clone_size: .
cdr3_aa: CASSFVGGRDTQYF

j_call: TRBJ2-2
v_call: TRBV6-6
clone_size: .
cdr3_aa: CASSAVQRSGTGELFF

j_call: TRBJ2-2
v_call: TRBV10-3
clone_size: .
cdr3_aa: CAISERGSNTGELFF

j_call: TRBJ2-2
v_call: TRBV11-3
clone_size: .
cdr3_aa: CASSLGLDTGELFF

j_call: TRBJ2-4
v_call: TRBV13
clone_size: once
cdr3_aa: CASSLADGGIAKNIQYF

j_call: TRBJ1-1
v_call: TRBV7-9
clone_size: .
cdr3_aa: CASSSVNTEAFF

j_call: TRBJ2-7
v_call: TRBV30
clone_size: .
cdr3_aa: CAWSATSYEQYF

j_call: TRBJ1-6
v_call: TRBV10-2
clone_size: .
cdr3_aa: CASRVGTGGSPLHF

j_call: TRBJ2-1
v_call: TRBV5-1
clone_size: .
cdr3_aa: CASSLAVGDGYNEQFF

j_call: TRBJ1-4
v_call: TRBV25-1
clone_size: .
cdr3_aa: CASSSPKLSGEPNEKLFF

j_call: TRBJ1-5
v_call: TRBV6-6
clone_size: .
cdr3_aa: CASSKGDQPQHF

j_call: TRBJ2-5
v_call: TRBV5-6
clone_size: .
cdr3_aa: CASSRKLAGGRETQYF

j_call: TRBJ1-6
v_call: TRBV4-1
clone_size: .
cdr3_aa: CASSPSDSSYNSPLHF

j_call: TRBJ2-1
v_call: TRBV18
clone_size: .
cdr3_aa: CASSPNEGSYNEQFF

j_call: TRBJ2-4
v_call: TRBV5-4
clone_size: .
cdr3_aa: CASSSNTGWDIQYF

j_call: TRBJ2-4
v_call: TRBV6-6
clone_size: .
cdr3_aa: CASSDSAGTGKNIQYF